This T cell receptor (beta chain) appears in the sequencing data of a study of cytomegalovirus exposure and HLA in healthy donors. Sequencing used immunoSEQ multiplex PCR; TCRdb keeps in-frame clones, though not all of them. Of about 160,000 clones listed, roughly 96% are singletons. V shed 5 bases, J shed 5 bases, and the junction held 16 bases outside the gene matches. Germline V CDR1 and CDR2: SGHAT, FQNNGV. CDR3 length equals 17 residues. The TCR sequence derives from a woman aged 18 to 35 in good health and CMV-seronegative. The sequenced sample was PBMCs. The chain joins TRBV11-2 to TRBJ2-5; 8 bases fit TRBD2. The CDR3 DNA sequence: TGTGCCAGCAGCCGCCAGGGGACTAGGGCGGTGGTGGAGACCCAGTACTTC. Protein: CASSRQGTRAVVETQYF.